Below are 9 T cell receptor beta chains sequenced from a single sample in a study of Graves' ophthalmopathy and Graves' hyperthyroidism. The authors amplified TCR beta CDR3 regions, and they did so from RNA transcripts for repertoire sequencing. Second-round multiplex PCR came after a first-round RT-PCR that employed HTBI primers. One entry per CDR3 protein, called by TCRdb with MiXCR from the multiplex PCR reads. The sample includes about 1.2 million distinct CDR3 sequences, less than 45% seen only once; the top ten take more than 9.5%. Sequenced input: peripheral blood or thyroid tissue (not recorded which). The receptor set was obtained from an adult man with Graves' hyperthyroidism.

There are a few counts of this clonotype. The V call is TRBV27, the J call TRBJ1-1; D ambiguous. Looked up from germline, CDR1 is MNHEY and CDR2 is SMNVEV (reference sequence). V was trimmed by 4 bases and J by 0 bases, leaving 18 bases between them. This CDR3 has 17 residues. Here the CDR3 reads CASSSQGRLGMNTEAFF. The CDR3 DNA reads as TGTGCCAGCAGTTCACAAGGACGGCTTGGGATGAACACTGAAGCTTTCTTT.

On this clonotype itself: This may come from a read error, since a much larger clone is one base off. Given the absence of the conserved phenylalanine or tryptophan at the CDR3 end, a read error is likely. The rearrangement uses TRBV12-3 or TRBV12-4 and TRBJ1-6; D uncertain. V dropped 6 bases and J dropped 8 bases, with 14 bases sitting between them. This CDR3 has 14 residues. In nucleotides, the CDR3 is TGTGCCAGCAGCCCCGTTTGGGTAGATTCACCCCTCCACCTT. Translated, it gives CASSPVWVDSPLHL.

Turning to this clonotype: This may arise from a read error, as a much more abundant clone is one base away. V usage is TRBV20-1 and J usage is TRBJ2-7, with TRBD2 identical over 8 bases. Per germline, CDR1 DFQATT and CDR2 SNEGSKA (reference sequence). The length of the CDR3 is 14 residues. V gave up 6 bases and J gave up 2 bases; unmatched junction bases: 9. DNA for the CDR3: TGCAGTGCCCGACCTGCGGGAGGCGCCTACGAGCAGTACTTC. Amino acid sequence: CSARPAGGAYEQYF.

This clonotype was seen many times. This chain links TRBV12-3 or TRBV12-4 with TRBJ1-4, with D unresolved. This CDR3 contains 13 residues. Trimming shortened V by 7 bases and J by 8 bases, and 14 bases separated the two germline ends. The CDR3 bases are TGTGCCAGCACCACGGGGTATGGGGAAAAACTGTTTTTT. This codes for CASTTGYGEKLFF.

CDR3 region: CATRTGSRSYEQYF. As DNA, the CDR3 is TGTGCCACCAGGACCGGGAGCCGCTCCTACGAGCAGTACTTC. The chain recombines TRBV24-1 with TRBJ2-7, with a weak D call TRBD2 (6 bases). The germline gives CDR1 KGHDR, CDR2 SFDVKD. The V gene lost 7 bases and the J gene lost 0 bases, with 12 bases spanning the gap. The CDR3 has 14 amino acids.

The chain uses TRBV10-3 and TRBJ2-1; D is perhaps TRBD2 (5 bases). Trimming cost V 6 bases and J 9 bases, with 12 bases left between them. Germline-derived CDR1 and CDR2 are ENHRY and SYGVKD. The length of the CDR3 is 12 residues. This CDR3 is CAIRVRAGEQFF. The CDR3, as DNA: TGTGCCATCAGGGTACGGGCGGGTGAGCAGTTCTTC.

The chain joins TRBV2 to TRBJ2-5, with D perhaps matching TRBD1 (8 bases). The V end was cut by 6 bases, the J end by 9 bases, with 20 bases between. The CDR3 contains 14 residues. CDR1 and CDR2 (germline): SNHLY, FYNNEI. CDR3 sequence reads: CASSLQGGWQPQYF. In nucleotides, the CDR3 is TGTGCCAGCAGCCTACAGGGGGGGTGGCAGCCCCAGTACTTC.

Concerning this clonotype: Because the CDR3 is missing its conserved closing phenylalanine or tryptophan, this is likely a read error. The DNA is omitted, as the CDR3 cannot be located on it reliably, and the CDR3 follows TCRdb's listing. This chain links TRBV2 with TRBJ1-1. Germline V CDR1 and CDR2: SNHLY, FYNNEI. The CDR3 is 8 residues long, ends included. CDR3 protein: CARQGASS.

The chain combines TRBV6-5 with TRBJ2-7; weak D call: TRBD2 (5 bases). The germline V and J ends were trimmed by 0 bases and 0 bases, with 9 bases remaining between them. Germline V gives CDR1 MNHEY, CDR2 SVGAGI. CDR3 length: 15 amino acids. The DNA for the CDR3 is TGTGCCAGCAGTTACTCGACCGGGATCTCCTACGAGCAGTACTTC. It translates to CASSYSTGISYEQYF.